The TCR beta chain under discussion was sequenced for a study of T-cell reconstitution after alpha-beta-depleted transplantation in children. During its preparation, the TCRbeta library received unique molecular identifiers. Each CDR3 protein is one row after TCRdb ran MiXCR on the PCR reads. The sample includes a few hundred thousand distinct CDR3 sequences, 20% seen only once; the top ten take 3.8%. This clonotype turned up a few times. Per the germline V gene, CDR1 is KGHSH and CDR2 is LQKENI. The V gene lost 2 bases and the J gene lost 4 bases, with 1 base spanning the gap. The CDR3 is 11 residues long.

This sequence originates from a human donor who donated a stem cell graft to a child with acute myeloid leukemia. V and J are TRBV18 and TRBJ2-3; D gene uncertain. The sample consisted of PBMCs from the stem cell graft donor, taken from the stem cell graft. The CDR3 loop is CASSPADTQYF. The CDR3 coding sequence is TGTGCCAGCTCACCAGCAGATACGCAGTATTTT.